One and the same sample provided the 32 T cell receptor beta chains below, sequenced in a study of blood T cell repertoires in COVID-19. TCRdb's table, derived via immunoSEQ multiplex PCR, lists solely in-frame clones and lacks some. This table holds 150,000 or so clones, about 80% found once. Material for sequencing was peripheral blood. The origin of the receptors is a woman over 75 with acute or convalescent COVID-19.

The V call is TRBV6-5, the J call TRBJ2-7, with D possibly being TRBD1 (6 bases). V was trimmed by 4 bases and J by 3 bases, leaving 7 bases between them. Germline V gene sequence: CDR1 MNHEY, CDR2 SVGAGI. This CDR3 has 12 residues. CDR3 protein: CASSSGVYEQYF. The CDR3 region has the DNA TGTGCCAGCAGTTCAGGGGTCTACGAGCAGTACTTC.

V is TRBV19 and J is TRBJ1-5; 7 bases are shared with TRBD1. V shed 4 bases, J shed 2 bases, and the junction held 2 bases outside the gene matches. The CDR3 is 14 amino acids. Germline loops: CDR1 LNHDA, CDR2 SQIVND (reference sequence). CDR3 nucleotides: TGTGCCAGTAGTACCGGACAGGGCAATCAGCCCCAGCATTTT. The encoded protein is CASSTGQGNQPQHF.

The chain combines TRBV19 with TRBJ1-1; 7 positions match TRBD1. Germline V CDR1 and CDR2: LNHDA, SQIVND (reference sequence). The CDR3 covers 13 residues. V gave up 8 bases and J gave up 1 base; unmatched junction bases: 4. The CDR3 DNA reads TGTGCCAGTGGGGGACAGAAGAACACTGAAGCTTTCTTT. Translated: CASGGQKNTEAFF.

This clone was detected many times. The CDR3 region is CASSDFNQPQHF. The CDR3 DNA follows: TGTGCCAGCAGCGACTTCAATCAGCCCCAGCATTTT. V and J are TRBV7-2 and TRBJ1-5; D is undetermined. Germline CDR1 reads SGHTA; CDR2 reads FQGNSA. This CDR3 contains 12 residues. Trimming took 5 bases from V and 3 from J, leaving 5 bases between them.

The chain couples TRBV6-2 or TRBV6-3 to TRBJ2-5, with D maybe TRBD2 (5 bases). This CDR3 is built from 15 residues. V gave up 7 bases and J gave up 5 bases, with 20 bases separating them. The V gene's germline CDR1 is MNHEY and CDR2 SVGEGT. CDR3 in DNA: TGTGCCAGCACCCCCGGGAACACCCAGATCGAGACCCAGTACTTC. Protein sequence: CASTPGNTQIETQYF.

V is TRBV7-9 and J is TRBJ1-3; D is perhaps TRBD1 (5 bases). This CDR3 has 17 amino acids. V was pared by 2 bases and J by 4 bases, with 18 bases between. The germline CDR1 and CDR2 sequences are SEHNR and FQNEAQ (reference sequence). CDR3 sequence reads: CASSLYVARERGNTIYF. The CDR3 nucleotides are TGTGCCAGCAGCTTATACGTGGCCAGGGAAAGAGGAAACACCATATATTTT.

The chain is built from TRBV11-1 and TRBJ1-1; perhaps TRBD1 as D (5 bases). Trimming stripped 0 bases from V and 0 bases from J, with 5 bases between. The CDR3 consists of 14 residues. The germline V gene encodes CDR1 SGHAT and CDR2 FQDESV (reference sequence). CDR3 region: CASSLAGVNTEAFF. The DNA of the CDR3 is TGTGCCAGCAGCTTAGCAGGGGTGAACACTGAAGCTTTCTTT.

This clone has a single count. The chain couples TRBV29-1 to TRBJ2-7, with 9 positions matching TRBD1. Germline values: CDR1 SQVTM, CDR2 ANQGSEA. Trimming cost V 7 bases and J 2 bases; bases outside gene matches: 6. The CDR3 totals 13 residues. CDR3 region: CSATGQGPYEQYF. The CDR3 DNA is TGCAGCGCCACGGGACAGGGCCCCTACGAGCAGTACTTC.

The chain links TRBV29-1 to TRBJ2-2; possibly TRBD1 for D (5 bases). CDR3 length: 11 amino acids. Deletions cut 4 bases from V and 8 bases from J, with 8 bases between. The germline gives CDR1 SQVTM, CDR2 ANQGSEA. CDR3 sequence: CSVGRGGELFF. CDR3 coding DNA: TGCAGCGTTGGAAGGGGTGGGGAGCTGTTTTTT.

This rearrangement joins TRBV4-3 to TRBJ2-7, with 9 bases identical to TRBD1. Germline V gene lookup returns CDR1 LGHNA and CDR2 YSLEER. After removal of 3 bases from V and 3 bases from J, the junction contained 9 bases not matched to a gene. The CDR3 contains 16 residues. The CDR3 protein is CASSQEPGQGGYEQYF. In DNA, the CDR3 is TGCGCCAGCAGCCAGGAACCGGGACAGGGTGGCTACGAGCAGTACTTC.

The chain links TRBV5-1 to TRBJ1-1, with D perhaps matching TRBD1 (6 bases). The V end was cut by 4 bases, the J end by 0 bases, with 16 bases between. The CDR3 runs to 16 residues. CDR1 and CDR2 from the germline V gene are SGHRS and YFSETQ. This CDR3 is CASSLGGDRMNTEAFF. CDR3 nucleotide sequence: TGCGCCAGCAGCCTGGGGGGAGACAGGATGAACACTGAAGCTTTCTTT.

This chain links TRBV6-5 with TRBJ2-7, with TRBD1 matching over 10 bases. CDR1 and CDR2 from the germline V gene are MNHEY and SVGAGI. The CDR3 sequence is 14 residues long. Germline trimming cut 5 bases from V and 2 bases from J; bases unmatched to any gene: 3. The CDR3, as DNA: TGTGCCAGCAGTACGGGACAGGGGACCTACGAGCAGTACTTC. Its protein product is CASSTGQGTYEQYF.

The rearrangement joins TRBV29-1 to TRBJ1-1; 8 nucleotides line up with TRBD1. The CDR3 loop spans 12 amino acids. The germline V gene has CDR1 SQVTM and CDR2 ANQGSEA. The V and J ends lost 4 bases and 5 bases, in that order; junction bases with no gene match: 3. The DNA of the CDR3 is TGCAGCGTTGCCAGGGGGCATACTGAAGCTTTCTTT. It yields the protein CSVARGHTEAFF. Drawing the rest from reference TRBV29-1 and TRBJ1-1, the complete variable domain is SAVISQKPSRDICQRGTSLTIQCQVDSQVTMMFWYRQQPGQSLTLIATANQGSEATYESGFVIDKFPISRPNLTFSTLTVSNMSPEDSSIYLCSVARGHTEAFFGQGTRLTVV.

The chain recombines TRBV3-1 (or the pseudogene TRBV3-2) with TRBJ2-3; D gene unclear. Looked up from germline, CDR1 is LGHDT and CDR2 is YNNKEL (reference sequence). This CDR3 has 14 amino acids. Trimming cost V 1 base and J 0 bases, with 5 bases left between them. As DNA, the CDR3 is TGTGCCAGCAGCCAAGTCGGTAGCACAGATACGCAGTATTTT. As protein: CASSQVGSTDTQYF.

The V and J genes are TRBV5-5 and TRBJ2-3, with D possibly matching TRBD1 (5 bases). The CDR3 contains 15 residues. Germline-derived CDR1 and CDR2 are SGHKS and YYEKEE (reference sequence). V dropped 2 bases and J dropped 2 bases, with 12 bases sitting between them. CDR3 amino acids: CASSLVGHTTDTQYF. The CDR3 DNA sequence: TGTGCCAGCAGCTTAGTAGGACATACCACAGATACGCAGTATTTT.

This chain joins TRBV6-5 and TRBJ1-2; TRBD1 matches at 7 bases. The CDR3 contains 14 residues. The germline V gene encodes CDR1 MNHEY and CDR2 SVGAGI. V was clipped by 6 bases and J by 4 bases; unmatched bases: 8. CDR3 DNA: TGTGCCAGCAGACCAACCGGGACAGCCTATGGCTACACCTTC. It codes for CASRPTGTAYGYTF.

The chain links TRBV19 to TRBJ2-1, with D perhaps TRBD2 (5 bases). Between the trimmed V and J ends, which lost 3 bases and 9 bases, there was a span of 15 bases. The CDR3 covers 14 residues. CDR1 LNHDA and CDR2 SQIVND come from the germline V gene (reference sequence). The chain's CDR3 is CASSIRRAGSEQFF. The CDR3 DNA is TGTGCCAGTAGTATCCGGCGGGCGGGCTCTGAGCAGTTCTTC.

This clone was seen once. CDR3 in amino acids: CASSSQGTSGDSIRSEQYF. CDR3 DNA: TGTGCCAGTAGTAGCCAAGGGACTAGCGGGGATTCCATCCGTTCCGAGCAGTACTTC. This chain links TRBV19 with TRBJ2-7; 13 nucleotides line up with TRBD2. CDR3 size: 19 residues. The ends lost 4 bases at V and 6 bases at J; junction bases unmatched: 18. Per germline, CDR1 LNHDA and CDR2 SQIVND (reference sequence).

V and J are TRBV5-6 and TRBJ1-1; 9 bases match TRBD1. CDR1 and CDR2 from the germline V gene are SGHDT and YYEEEE. CDR3 length: 13 residues. V was clipped by 4 bases and J by 12 bases; unmatched bases: 10. In DNA form, the CDR3 reads TGTGCCAGCAGCATATGGGACAGGGTGGTAACTTTCTTT. Residues: CASSIWDRVVTFF.

The V and J genes are TRBV5-6 and TRBJ1-2, with 8 bases aligning to TRBD1. Per germline, CDR1 SGHDT and CDR2 YYEEEE. Unmatched junction bases numbered 3, after V lost 4 bases and J lost 4 bases. The CDR3 totals 13 residues. CDR3 region: CASSLGTGYGYTF. In nucleotides, the CDR3 is TGTGCCAGCAGCCTCGGGACAGGCTATGGCTACACCTTC.

The CDR3 region has the DNA TGCGCCAGCAGCCAAGGTCCGGGGGGGGACAATGAGCAGTTCTTC. The encoded protein is CASSQGPGGDNEQFF. The genes are TRBV4-1 and TRBJ2-1, with 8 bases that match TRBD2. The V gene's germline CDR1 is MGHRA and CDR2 YSYEKL. The ends lost 1 base at V and 5 bases at J; junction bases unmatched: 4. The CDR3 length is 15 residues.

This chain links TRBV15 with TRBJ2-7, with 12 nucleotides matching TRBD1. Trimming cost V 1 base and J 6 bases; bases outside gene matches: 4. The CDR3 covers 15 residues. CDR1 is LNHNV and CDR2 is YYDKDF in the germline V gene (reference sequence). Here the CDR3 DNA reads TGTGCCACCAGCAGAGGGGACAGGGGGCGCCTCGAGCAGTACTTC. It codes for CATSRGDRGRLEQYF.

V is TRBV11-1 and J is TRBJ1-1, with 7 bases aligning to TRBD1. This CDR3 has 14 amino acids. V lost 4 bases and J lost 2; bases outside the gene matches: 4. Germline V lookup: CDR1 SGHAT, CDR2 FQDESV (reference sequence). The CDR3 sequence is CASSSRTGNTEAFF. The CDR3, as DNA: TGTGCCAGCAGCTCCAGGACAGGCAACACTGAAGCTTTCTTT.

The rearrangement links TRBV5-1 to TRBJ1-1; D might be TRBD1 (5 bases). V lost 4 bases to trimming and J lost 0 bases, with 13 bases between them. The CDR3 extends over 15 amino acids. Germline values: CDR1 SGHRS, CDR2 YFSETQ. This chain's CDR3 is CASSVPGTVNTEAFF. CDR3 in DNA: TGCGCCAGCAGCGTACCCGGGACTGTGAACACTGAAGCTTTCTTT.

The chain carries TRBV6-6 and TRBJ2-3, with a weak D call TRBD2 (5 bases). CDR3 length: 12 amino acids. Germline values: CDR1 MNHNY, CDR2 SVGAGI (reference sequence). V lost 7 bases and J lost 5, with 10 bases in between. CDR3 loop: CASTLAEDTQYF. CDR3 in DNA: TGTGCCAGCACCCTAGCAGAAGATACGCAGTATTTT.

The V gene is TRBV18, the J gene TRBJ2-7; 13 nucleotides agree with TRBD2. There are 18 residues in the CDR3. Germline CDR1 is KGHSH and CDR2 is LQKENI. J lost 1 base, V lost 3 bases, and 9 bases had no gene match. CDR3 amino acids: CASSPRTSGGTPSYEQYF. The CDR3 bases are TGTGCCAGCTCACCTCGGACTAGCGGGGGTACTCCTTCCTACGAGCAGTACTTC. Variable domain in full (rest from reference TRBV18 and TRBJ2-7): NAGVMQNPRHLVRRRGQEARLRCSPMKGHSHVYWYRQLPEEGLKFMVYLQKENIIDESGMPKERFSAEFPKEGPSILRIQQVVRGDSAAYFCASSPRTSGGTPSYEQYFGPGTRLTVT.

This clone was detected only once. The rearrangement links TRBV19 to TRBJ2-1; no clear D. This CDR3 comprises 14 residues. Germline CDR1 is LNHDA and CDR2 is SQIVND (reference sequence). Trimming shortened V by 7 bases and J by 9 bases, and 19 bases separated the two germline ends. The DNA of the CDR3 is TGTGCCAGTACCCCCTTTAACCGAGGTACTGAGCAGTTCTTC. Translated, it gives CASTPFNRGTEQFF.

V is TRBV5-1 and J is TRBJ1-6; TRBD1 is a possible D gene (5 bases). The germline gives CDR1 SGHRS, CDR2 YFSETQ. V was pared by 8 bases and J by 8 bases, with 11 bases between. The CDR3 contains 12 residues. The chain's CDR3 is CASGGEDSPLHF. The CDR3 DNA reads as TGCGCCAGTGGAGGGGAAGATTCACCCCTCCACTTT.

A few counts support this clone. The rearrangement uses TRBV18 and TRBJ1-2; D is perhaps TRBD1 (6 bases). Between the trimmed V and J ends, which lost 3 bases and 6 bases, there was a span of 23 bases. The CDR3 contains 17 residues. Germline V CDR1 and CDR2: KGHSH, LQKENI. CDR3 nucleotides: TGTGCCAGCTCACCGTCTACCCCCGGGACAAAAACAAATGGCTACACCTTC. The encoded protein is CASSPSTPGTKTNGYTF.

This clone was seen a handful of times. The chain carries TRBV5-1 and TRBJ2-2; maybe TRBD2 (5 bases). The CDR3 covers 15 residues. V lost 6 bases and J lost 0, with 12 bases in between. Germline CDR1 SGHRS, CDR2 YFSETQ. CDR3 protein: CASTLAWANTGELFF. The CDR3, as DNA: TGCGCCAGCACCTTAGCGTGGGCGAACACCGGGGAGCTGTTTTTT.

The V and J genes are TRBV4-1 and TRBJ1-2; the match to TRBD1 covers 9 bases. The CDR3 contains 18 residues. Trimming cost V 4 bases and J 4 bases; bases outside gene matches: 16. Per germline, CDR1 MGHRA and CDR2 YSYEKL. CDR3 in amino acids: CASSPLREDRGNPYGYTF. The CDR3 DNA sequence: TGCGCCAGCAGCCCCCTAAGAGAGGACAGGGGAAACCCCTATGGCTACACCTTC.

V gene TRBV2 combines with J gene TRBJ1-2; 7 bases align to TRBD1. Germline V gene sequence: CDR1 SNHLY, CDR2 FYNNEI. Germline trimming cut 6 bases from V and 0 bases from J; bases unmatched to any gene: 4. This CDR3 spans 14 amino acids. The CDR3: CASRRTGANYGYTF. The DNA for the CDR3 is TGTGCCAGCAGGAGAACAGGGGCTAACTATGGCTACACCTTC.